The sequence of this T cell receptor (beta chain) was determined in a study of CD8+ T cells in alopecia areata (dated by TCRdb to 2017 to 2018). General notes on the study: Treated patients were enrolled in an open-label pilot trial of oral tofacitinib, 5 to 10 mg twice daily, for moderate-to-severe alopecia areata. Tofacitinib was administered for 6 to 18 months, and 6 months of follow-up off drug were then conducted to assess delayed response and recurrence. High-throughput TCRbeta sequencing was used to examine T cell clonal expansion in alopecia areata in both the C3H/HeJ mouse model and human patients. In humans, TCRbeta sequencing was performed on scalp tissue and on sorted CD4+ and CD8+ peripheral blood T cells from healthy controls and from patients with patchy or totalis/universalis alopecia areata. Tofacitinib-treated patients had biopsies at baseline and at 4 and 24 weeks of treatment, with a later scalp biopsy in several patients. Clonality in the scalp was compared among normal scalp (n=4), patchy alopecia areata scalp (n=8), and alopecia totalis/universalis scalp (n=8). RNA was obtained with the PAXgene miRNA kit for fixed scalp, the miRNeasy kit for PBMCs, and the RNeasy kit for mouse skin. immunoSEQ multiplex PCR using 35 Vbeta forward primers and 13 Jbeta reverse primers was used to amplify TCRbeta CDR3 regions. Summary of the overall study and its limitations: Higher clonality and more expanded CD8+ clones were observed in lesional scalp than in normal scalp, particularly in alopecia totalis/universalis, a finding suggestive of antigenic drive. Unlike mouse skin, where gammadelta T cells dominate, normal human skin contains resident alphabeta T cells that get sequenced too, which complicates analysis of the scalp TCR repertoire. Shared TCR sequences between patients were less evident than in mice, which may be partly attributable to HLA diversity in the patient population.

Library generation was performed with the immunoSEQ multiplex PCR assay. For TCR sequencing, RNA was extracted from every sample and reverse transcribed into cDNA to serve as template. First-strand cDNA was synthesized with SuperScript III using a 2:1 mix of oligo-dT and random hexamers. A synthetic immune receptor repertoire was used to gauge amplification bias, and whatever bias remained was removed computationally. In the original analysis: Raw reads were preprocessed for error removal, and CDR3 was defined according to IMGT conventions as running from the conserved cysteine to phenylalanine. To get clonality, Shannon entropy was normalized by log2 of the number of productive unique TCRs and the result was subtracted from 1. Whether each scalp clone was CD4 or CD8 was inferred by checking scalp TCRbeta sequences against the CD4 and CD8 repertoires from sorted blood. Drawn from immuneACCESS, this table holds only the in-frame rearrangements with V and J called that TCRdb kept. Clones are partly lost; checked studies trace under half to an unresolved V gene and leave the rest unexplained. That table furnishes V, J and clone size, whereas the DNA furnished D and trimming. This sample has some 150,000 clones in its table, and roughly 62% of those were observed once. The ten biggest clones cover approximately 6.5% of the sample.

In regard to this clone: Its antigen target is currently unknown. No much larger clone exists at a distance of one base, and base qualities are not known.

Its CDR3 holds 13 amino acids, cysteine through phenylalanine. Solely the CDR3 DNA is kept, with 39 bases framed from the first base. Via the germline V gene, CDR1 is SGHTA and CDR2 FQGNSA. V is cut by 7 bases and J by 6 bases, and the space between the germline ends is 13 bases. Reading the label with the study, this specimen's time point is: baseline before oral tofacitinib. From alopecia areata patients, peripheral blood was collected along with lesional scalp punch biopsies. PBMCs were isolated by density centrifugation and stained for CD3, CD4 and CD8, after which CD4+ and CD8+ T cells were sorted on a FACSAria.

Sample: CD4+ T cells sorted from blood, taken at week 0. The chain is encoded by TRBV7-2 joined to TRBJ1-5; the D gene is unclear. This TCR came from a human donor with alopecia areata. The CDR3 protein is CASTISPGQPQHF. The sequenced DNA: TGTGCCAGCACCATCAGCCCCGGTCAGCCCCAGCATTTT.